The text below deals with one TCR beta chain. The target antigen is unknown. The data stem from a study of CD8 T cells in ankylosing spondylitis. Study-level results: Relatively rare in peripheral blood, disease-linked clones were also CD8+. In ankylosing spondylitis blood, a motif of seven or eight highly homologous TCR beta variants appeared characteristic. There were earlier reports of some motif variants in reactive arthritis synovial fluid and blood. From matched ankylosing spondylitis synovial fluid, disease-linked clones were reportedly recovered at significantly enriched levels.

Trimming pared 1 base from V and 2 bases from J, leaving 9 bases between. CDR1 SGHDT and CDR2 YYEEEE come from the germline V gene. This CDR3 has 14 amino acids. The authors made TCR beta libraries by quantitative 5'-RACE with molecular barcodes. TCRdb independently ran MiXCR on the 5' RACE reads; one entry per CDR3 protein. The sample yields fewer than 650,000 distinct CDR3 sequences, about 13% seen once. The chain carries TRBV5-6 and TRBJ1-1; D is undetermined. The TCR comes from a male donor with ankylosing spondylitis. Sequences were obtained from blood, either unsorted or a sorted T cell fraction (not recorded which). For the CDR3, the DNA is TGTGCCAGCAGCTTGTTCCGACGAAACACTGAAGCTTTCTTT. Translated: CASSLFRRNTEAFF. The whole variable domain, filled in from reference TRBV5-6 and TRBJ1-1, reads DAGVTQSPTHLIKTRGQQVTLRCSPKSGHDTVSWYQQALGQGPQFIFQYYEEEERQRGNFPDRFSGHQFPNYSSELNVNALLLGDSALYLCASSLFRRNTEAFFGQGTRLTVV.